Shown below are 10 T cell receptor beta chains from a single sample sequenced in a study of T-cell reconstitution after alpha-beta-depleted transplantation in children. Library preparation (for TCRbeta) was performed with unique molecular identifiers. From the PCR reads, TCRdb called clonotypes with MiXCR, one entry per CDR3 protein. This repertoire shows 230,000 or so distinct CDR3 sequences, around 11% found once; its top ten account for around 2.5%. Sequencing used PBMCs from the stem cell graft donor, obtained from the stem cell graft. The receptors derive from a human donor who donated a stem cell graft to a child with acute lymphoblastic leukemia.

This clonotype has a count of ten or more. The CDR3 DNA sequence: TGTGCCAGCAGCTCTGACCCCCATGAGCAGTTCTTC. Amino acid sequence: CASSSDPHEQFF. This chain links TRBV7-9 with TRBJ2-1, with D uncertain. Germline values: CDR1 SEHNR, CDR2 FQNEAQ (reference sequence). The CDR3 sequence is 12 residues long. V shed 4 bases and J shed 8 bases, with 9 bases lying between them.

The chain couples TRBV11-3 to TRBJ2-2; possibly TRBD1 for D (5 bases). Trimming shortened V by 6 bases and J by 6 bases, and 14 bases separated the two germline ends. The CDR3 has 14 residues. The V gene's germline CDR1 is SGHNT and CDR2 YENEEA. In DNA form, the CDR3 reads TGTGCCAGCAGTTCGGGTACAGGCGCCGGGGAGCTGTTTTTT. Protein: CASSSGTGAGELFF.

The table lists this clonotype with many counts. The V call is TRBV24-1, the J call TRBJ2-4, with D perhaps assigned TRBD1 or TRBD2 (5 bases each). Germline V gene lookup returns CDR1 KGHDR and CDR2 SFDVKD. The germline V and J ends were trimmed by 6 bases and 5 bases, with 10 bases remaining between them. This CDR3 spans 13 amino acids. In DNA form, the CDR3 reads TGTGCCACCAGTTGGGGGATAGAAAACATTCAGTACTTC. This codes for CATSWGIENIQYF.

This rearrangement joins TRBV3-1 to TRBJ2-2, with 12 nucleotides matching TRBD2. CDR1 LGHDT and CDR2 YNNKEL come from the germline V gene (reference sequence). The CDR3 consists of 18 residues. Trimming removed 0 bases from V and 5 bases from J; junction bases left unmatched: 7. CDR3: CASSQEGLAGPRTGELFF. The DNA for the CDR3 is TGTGCCAGCAGCCAAGAGGGACTAGCGGGCCCGAGAACCGGGGAGCTGTTTTTT. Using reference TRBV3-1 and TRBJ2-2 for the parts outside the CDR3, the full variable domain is DTAVSQTPKYLVTQMGNDKSIKCEQNLGHDTMYWYKQDSKKFLKIMFSYNNKELIINETVPNRFSPKSPDKAHLNLHINSLELGDSAVYFCASSQEGLAGPRTGELFFGEGSRLTVL.

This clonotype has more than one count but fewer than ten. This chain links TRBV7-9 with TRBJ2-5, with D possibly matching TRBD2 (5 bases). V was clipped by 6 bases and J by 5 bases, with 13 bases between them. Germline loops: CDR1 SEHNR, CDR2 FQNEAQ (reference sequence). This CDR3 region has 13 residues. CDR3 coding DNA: TGTGCCAGCAGTCGACTAAGGCACGAGACCCAGTACTTC. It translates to CASSRLRHETQYF.

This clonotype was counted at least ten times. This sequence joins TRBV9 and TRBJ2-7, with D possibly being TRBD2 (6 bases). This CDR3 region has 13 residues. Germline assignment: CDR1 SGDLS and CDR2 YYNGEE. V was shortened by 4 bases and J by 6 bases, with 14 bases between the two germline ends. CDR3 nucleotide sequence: TGTGCCAGCAGCCCCTCGGAGGGCTTCGAGCAGTACTTC. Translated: CASSPSEGFEQYF. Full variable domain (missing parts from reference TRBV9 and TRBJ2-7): DSGVTQTPKHLITATGQRVTLRCSPRSGDLSVYWYQQSLDQGLQFLIQYYNGEERAKGNILERFSAQQFPDLHSELNLSSLELGDSALYFCASSPSEGFEQYFGPGTRLTVT.

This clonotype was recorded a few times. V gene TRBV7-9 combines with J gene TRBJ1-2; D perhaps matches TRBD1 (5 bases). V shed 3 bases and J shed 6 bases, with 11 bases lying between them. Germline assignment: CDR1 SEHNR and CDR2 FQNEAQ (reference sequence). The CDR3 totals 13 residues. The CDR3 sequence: CASSFGHLDGYTF. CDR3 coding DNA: TGTGCCAGCAGCTTCGGACACCTGGATGGCTACACCTTC.

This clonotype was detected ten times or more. The CDR3, as DNA: TGTGCCAGCAGCGGGACGGCAGCGGGCACCGGGGAGCTGTTTTTT. Protein product: CASSGTAAGTGELFF. V usage is TRBV11-3 and J usage is TRBJ2-2; possibly TRBD2 for D (6 bases). This CDR3 region has 15 residues. V shed 5 bases and J shed 4 bases, with 14 bases lying between them. The germline gives CDR1 SGHNT, CDR2 YENEEA.

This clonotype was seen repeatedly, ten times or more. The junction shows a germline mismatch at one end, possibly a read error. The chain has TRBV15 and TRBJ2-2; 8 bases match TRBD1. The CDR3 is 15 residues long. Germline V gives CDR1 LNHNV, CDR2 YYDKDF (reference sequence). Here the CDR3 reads CATSREQGVAGKLFF. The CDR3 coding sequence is TGTGCCACCAGCAGAGAACAGGGGGTAGCCGGGAAGCTGTTTTTT. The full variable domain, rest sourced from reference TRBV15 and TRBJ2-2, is DAMVIQNPRYQVTQFGKPVTLSCSQTLNHNVMYWYQQKSSQAPKLLFHYYDKDFNNEADTPDNFQSRRPNTSFCFLDIRSPGLGDTAMYLCATSREQGVAGKLFFGEGSRLTVL.

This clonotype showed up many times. This CDR3 is CASSLVSETSTDTQYF. The CDR3 DNA reads as TGCGCCAGCAGCTTGGTGTCGGAGACTAGCACAGATACGCAGTATTTT. The rearrangement links TRBV5-1 to TRBJ2-3; D unresolved. The CDR3 runs 16 residues. Between the trimmed V and J ends, which lost 0 bases and 0 bases, there was a span of 11 bases. In germline, CDR1 is SGHRS, CDR2 YFSETQ.